This entry concerns a single T cell receptor (beta chain). Its matching antigen is unknown. V dropped 3 bases and J dropped 5; count of bases not matched to a gene: 9. The germline gives CDR1 SGDLS, CDR2 YYNGEE. The CDR3 contains 17 residues. The sample comes from a study of cytomegalovirus exposure and HLA in healthy donors. The donors were in the approximately 110-subject validation cohort; that cohort was separate from the approximately 700-subject first cohort. Study-wide results and limits: Generally TCR sequences proved uncommon, though certain public TCRs appeared in numerous donors.

Using immunoSEQ multiplex PCR, the repertoire was profiled, and TCRdb retains in-frame clones only, with some absent. The sample has 150,000 to 200,000 clones, 88% seen once; the top ten hold 2.5% to 3%. The rearrangement uses TRBV9 and TRBJ2-1; 12 positions agree with TRBD2. This TCR came from a man in his late teens or twenties in good health and CMV-seronegative. Sequenced sample: PBMCs. DNA of the CDR3: TGTGCCAGCAGCGCAAATCTACTAGCGGGGGGTCACAATGAGCAGTTCTTC. Translating gives CASSANLLAGGHNEQFF.